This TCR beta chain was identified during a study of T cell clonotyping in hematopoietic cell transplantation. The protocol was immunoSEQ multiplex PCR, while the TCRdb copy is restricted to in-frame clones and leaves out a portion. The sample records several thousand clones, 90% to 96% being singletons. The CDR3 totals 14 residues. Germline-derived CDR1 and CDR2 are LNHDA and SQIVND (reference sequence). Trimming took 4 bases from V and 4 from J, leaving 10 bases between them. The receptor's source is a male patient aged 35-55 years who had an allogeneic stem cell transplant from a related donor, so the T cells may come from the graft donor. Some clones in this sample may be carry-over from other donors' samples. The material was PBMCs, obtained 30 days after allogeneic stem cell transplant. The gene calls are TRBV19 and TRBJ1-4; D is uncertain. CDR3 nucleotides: TGTGCCAGTAGTACGGCGTGGGGTAATGAAAAACTGTTTTTT. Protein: CASSTAWGNEKLFF.